These T cell receptor beta chains were read from a single sample in a study of CD8+ T cells in alopecia areata. Sequenced by immunoSEQ multiplex PCR; TCRdb stores in-frame clones only, minus some. Of about 130,000 clones in the sample, approximately 49% are singletons; the top ten hold 15% to 20%. This specimen consisted of CD8+ T cells sorted from blood, obtained at week 0. These receptor sequences come from a human donor with alopecia areata. CDR3s leave out the opening cysteine and the closing phenylalanine or tryptophan.

>TRBJ2-5|TRBV5-6
ASSSPSVETQY
>TRBJ2-3|TRBV7-3
ASSLTRREKDTQY
>TRBJ2-7|TRBV13
ASSSQLGLAGDDLSYEQY
>TRBJ2-3|TRBV2
ASIGISTDTQY
>TRBJ1-2|TRBV29-1
SVDFLEGYT
>TRBJ2-1|TRBV2
ASSPGLAESSYNEQF
>TRBJ2-5|TRBV27
ASSSGETQY
>TRBJ1-3|TRBV5-6
ASTQTHSGNTIY
>TRBJ1-1|TRBV4-1
ASSQDLRSAF
>TRBJ2-5|TRBV27
ASRLAGEETQY
>TRBJ2-7|TRBV6-1
ASSAGTTYEQY
>TRBJ2-4|TRBV2
ASNPITGTAKNIQY
>TRBJ1-5|TRBV27
ASSLNRQPQH
>TRBJ2-7|TRBV19
ASSAGGYEQY
>TRBJ2-1|TRBV2
ASTTGGSYNEQF
>TRBJ2-5|TRBV25-1
ASSEIGNQETQY
>TRBJ1-2|TRBV30
AWTGGYGYT
>TRBJ2-7|TRBV5-1
ASALGEQY
>TRBJ2-7|TRBV6-5
ASNGGYEQY
>TRBJ2-3|TRBV4-3
ASSQDEQSTDTQY
>TRBJ2-5|TRBV11-2
ASSQARGSQETQY
>TRBJ2-7|TRBV13
ASSLGLGRYEQY